One T cell receptor (beta chain) is described in this entry. CDR1 is DFQATT, CDR2 SNEGSKA, per germline (reference sequence). The V and J ends lost 6 bases and 0 bases respectively, with 12 bases between them. This CDR3 contains 13 residues. This record belongs to a study of blood T cells in healthy people across ages. With a J-beta primer mix and a sample-barcoded 5' primer, a second PCR ran about 7 to 12 cycles. A single record per CDR3 protein comes from TCRdb applying MiXCR to the 5' RACE reads. The table has a few hundred thousand distinct CDR3 sequences, more than 45% seen once; the top ten hold roughly 51%.

The rearrangement uses TRBV20-1 and TRBJ2-7; D may be TRBD1 (5 bases). This clonotype originated in a man aged 55-75 years in good health. Sample: blood. The CDR3 is CSAGLDSSYEQYF. The DNA of the CDR3 is TGCAGTGCGGGCCTAGACAGCTCCTACGAGCAGTACTTC.